This TCR beta chain was documented in a study of CD8 T cells in Susac syndrome (dated by TCRdb to the late 2010s). Some background on the complete study: Repertoire sequencing was used to test whether CD8+ T cell activation and differentiation in Susac syndrome was antigen driven.

Peripheral blood CD8+ and CD4+ T cells from healthy donors, Susac syndrome patients and multiple sclerosis patients were profiled by high-throughput TCR beta sequencing. Healthy donors were included as age- and sex-matched controls. Bulk CD8+ and CD4+ T cells were purified by magnetic negative isolation, whereas CD8+ TEMRA cells were enriched by FACS. Blood was collected in EDTA tubes and processed within 24 hours, with PBMCs isolated through density gradient centrifugation. PBMCs intended for TCR sequencing were cryopreserved in liquid nitrogen and were subsequently thawed in a 37 degrees C water bath. The sorted or isolated CD4+, CD8+ and CD8+ TEMRA cells had a purity of 90% or higher. RNA was extracted using the RNeasy kit, and roughly 0.5 to 1 microgram was reverse transcribed with random hexamers. The immunoSEQ multiplex PCR assay, which covers 54 Vbeta and 13 Jbeta segments, was used to amplify TCR beta CDR3 regions. PCR amplification bias was corrected by using a synthetic template baseline for primer optimization and computational correction. On the authors' methods: Only productive sequences were kept, with reads annotated to V, D and J genes according to IMGT and analyzed in immunoSEQ Analyzer. Clonality was computed as one minus Shannon entropy normalized by log2 of the number of productive unique sequences. For each patient and control, public and private clones were evaluated among the 100 most prevalent clones. Susac-specific clones were defined as absent from healthy and MS cohorts, about 1,100 published viral clones and other ImmuneACCESS disease sequences. Using fastp trimming at Q25 and MiXCR clonotype assembly, TCRdb reanalyzed the public sequencing data and kept in-frame beta chains. Rows are combined by CDR3 protein, so each entry shows the most common genes and DNA. What appears here as the V and J calls and clone size reflects TCRdb's work, not the paper's. The sample includes roughly 120,000 distinct CDR3 sequences, with about 95% observed a single time. The biggest ten clones account for over 0.07% of the sample.

Spanning cysteine to phenylalanine, the CDR3 consists of 16 amino acids. The read is trimmed to its CDR3 DNA, 48 bases read in frame from base 1. Via the germline V gene (reference sequence), CDR1 is DFQATT and CDR2 SNEGSKA. As regards this clonotype: Its specific antigen is unknown. One end of the junction does not line up with germline, which may come from a read error.

The paper's findings and limits, for the study overall: The TCR sequencing and HLA analysis was acknowledged to have included a relatively small number of individuals.

Recombination connected TRBV20-1 to TRBJ2-2; 7 bases in the middle match TRBD1. This TCR derives from a human donor in good health. Sequenced input: CD4+ T cells from PBMCs. The DNA is TGCAGTGCTAGAGCCCCGAGGGGGCCGAACGCCGGGGAGCTGTTTTTT. This yields the protein CSARAPRGPNAGELFF.